Listed here are 28 T cell receptor beta chains from one sample, sequenced in a study of T cell responses to AZD1222 COVID-19 vaccine. Data came from immunoSEQ multiplex PCR; TCRdb stores just in-frame clones and leaves some out. Altogether more than 150,000 clones are present, approximately 90% being singletons, with the ten largest covering about 6%. Source: peripheral blood, taken on day 0 of AZD1222 vaccination. These receptors were obtained from an adult in good health.

The CDR3 reads CASSEPATAWNEQFF. CDR3 nucleotides: TGTGCCAGCAGTGAACCAGCCACCGCCTGGAATGAGCAGTTCTTC. The chain carries TRBV2 and TRBJ2-1; D is undetermined. The V and J ends lost 2 bases and 7 bases respectively, with 15 bases between them. The CDR3 loop spans 15 amino acids. CDR1 and CDR2 from the germline V gene are SNHLY and FYNNEI.

V is TRBV7-9 and J is TRBJ2-1; possibly TRBD1 for D (6 bases). Germline lookup yields CDR1 SEHNR and CDR2 FQNEAQ (reference sequence). Trimming cost V 1 base and J 3 bases, with 10 bases left between them. The CDR3 extends over 15 amino acids. The CDR3 loop reads CASSLGTDNYNEQFF. In nucleotides, the CDR3 is TGTGCCAGCAGCTTAGGGACAGATAACTACAATGAGCAGTTCTTC.

The CDR3 reads CSVPAGVGEQYF. The CDR3 nucleotides are TGCAGCGTCCCAGCCGGCGTCGGAGAGCAGTACTTC. The rearrangement joins TRBV29-1 to TRBJ2-7; D remains ambiguous. Germline CDR1 SQVTM, CDR2 ANQGSEA. The CDR3 consists of 12 residues. The V gene lost 6 bases and the J gene lost 7 bases, with 16 bases spanning the gap.

This clone appeared once. The gene calls are TRBV28 and TRBJ1-1; TRBD1 is a possible D gene (6 bases). V was cut by 3 bases and J by 6 bases, with 17 bases left in between. The CDR3 is made up of 15 amino acids. In germline, CDR1 is MDHEN, CDR2 SYDVKM. The CDR3 loop is CASSFSQARGSEAFF. For the CDR3, the DNA is TGTGCCAGCAGTTTTTCTCAGGCAAGGGGGTCTGAAGCTTTCTTT. The full variable domain, with the rest looked up from reference TRBV28 and TRBJ1-1, is DVKVTQSSRYLVKRTGEKVFLECVQDMDHENMFWYRQDPGLGLRLIYFSYDVKMKEKGDIPEGYSVSREKKERFSLILESASTNQTSMYLCASSFSQARGSEAFFGQGTRLTVV.

This chain links TRBV29-1 with TRBJ2-3; 7 bases are a match to TRBD2. V lost 4 bases to trimming and J lost 3 bases; unmatched junction nucleotides: 10. CDR3 size: 15 residues. CDR1 SQVTM and CDR2 ANQGSEA come from the germline V gene. The CDR3 sequence is CSVGSLGEGTDTQYF. CDR3 nucleotide sequence: TGCAGCGTTGGGTCTTTGGGGGAGGGAACAGATACGCAGTATTTT.

The rearrangement links TRBV28 to TRBJ2-3; TRBD1 aligns across 11 bases. Germline V gene lookup returns CDR1 MDHEN and CDR2 SYDVKM. This CDR3 is 13 amino acids long. After removal of 7 bases from V and 4 bases from J, the junction contained 1 base not matched to a gene. The CDR3 loop is CASMGQGADTQYF. Here the CDR3 DNA reads TGTGCCAGCATGGGACAGGGGGCAGATACGCAGTATTTT.

The chain's CDR3 is CASRGTGNYGYTF. In DNA form, the CDR3 reads TGTGCCAGCAGGGGAACTGGGAACTATGGCTACACCTTC. The chain links TRBV12-3 or TRBV12-4 to TRBJ1-2; D is ambiguous. CDR3 length: 13 amino acids. Deletions cut 6 bases from V and 2 bases from J, with 10 bases between.

This chain connects TRBV28 to TRBJ1-1; tentatively, D is TRBD1 (5 bases). V lost 7 bases, J lost 0 bases, and 18 bases lay in between. Germline V gives CDR1 MDHEN, CDR2 SYDVKM. This CDR3 has 16 residues. DNA for the CDR3: TGTGCCAGCACCTCCATCCGGGACCTGATGAACACTGAAGCTTTCTTT. Translated, it gives CASTSIRDLMNTEAFF.

The V call is TRBV2, the J call TRBJ2-2, with no clear D. The germline V gene encodes CDR1 SNHLY and CDR2 FYNNEI. With 4 bases removed from V and 0 bases from J, the gap between germline ends came to 9 bases. The CDR3 covers 15 residues. DNA of the CDR3: TGTGCCAGCAGTGTGAGGCAGGCGAACACCGGGGAGCTGTTTTTT. Translating gives CASSVRQANTGELFF.

The J gene is TRBJ2-6, the V gene TRBV5-8; unclear D gene. CDR3 length: 15 amino acids. V was clipped by 4 bases and J by 0 bases, with 8 bases between them. The germline V gene has CDR1 SGHTS and CDR2 YDEGEE. The CDR3: CASSQDRSGANVLTF. CDR3 nucleotides: TGTGCCAGCAGCCAGGACCGCTCTGGGGCCAACGTCCTGACTTTC.

The DNA of the CDR3 is TGTGCCAGCAGCTTTTCCCGGAGCTCCTATAATTCACCCCTCCACTTT. It translates to CASSFSRSSYNSPLHF. The J gene is TRBJ1-6, the V gene TRBV7-9; D is ambiguous. V was cut by 3 bases and J by 0 bases, with 9 bases left in between. The CDR3 contains 16 residues. Germline V lookup: CDR1 SEHNR, CDR2 FQNEAQ (reference sequence). The entire variable domain, with the rest obtained from reference TRBV7-9 and TRBJ1-6, is as follows: DTGVSQNPRHKITKRGQNVTFRCDPISEHNRLYWYRQTLGQGPEFLTYFQNEAQLEKSRLLSDRFSAERPKGSFSTLEIQRTEQGDSAMYLCASSFSRSSYNSPLHFGNGTRLTVT.

The CDR3 spells CASSLTYEQYF. CDR3 bases: TGTGCCAGCAGTCTGACCTACGAGCAGTACTTC. The genes are TRBV6-5 and TRBJ2-7, with no clear D. The length of the CDR3 is 11 residues. CDR1 is MNHEY and CDR2 is SVGAGI in the germline V gene. Trimming left V 5 bases short and J 2 bases short, with 4 bases between.

This chain uses TRBV19 with TRBJ1-2, with 8 bases aligning to TRBD1. Germline V gives CDR1 LNHDA, CDR2 SQIVND (reference sequence). The CDR3 contains 14 residues. J lost 4 bases, V lost 5 bases, and 6 bases had no gene match. CDR3 bases: TGTGCCAGTAGTGTAGGACAGGGCTCCTATGGCTACACCTTC. Protein sequence: CASSVGQGSYGYTF.

The V gene is TRBV5-1, the J gene TRBJ1-1; D is possibly TRBD1 (6 bases). CDR3 length: 14 residues. V lost 6 bases and J 0 bases, leaving 12 bases between the germline ends. The germline V gene encodes CDR1 SGHRS and CDR2 YFSETQ. CDR3 amino acids: CASMGAPLNTEAFF. CDR3 nucleotide sequence: TGCGCCAGCATGGGGGCCCCACTGAACACTGAAGCTTTCTTT.

The J gene is TRBJ2-7, the V gene TRBV5-1, with D perhaps matching TRBD1 or TRBD2 (5 bases each). There are 15 residues in the CDR3. V lost 3 bases, J lost 6 bases, and 19 bases lay in between. Per the germline V gene, CDR1 is SGHRS and CDR2 is YFSETQ. The CDR3 is CASSSSPGRSSEQYF. DNA of the CDR3: TGCGCCAGCAGCTCCAGCCCGGGACGAAGCAGCGAGCAGTACTTC. Supplemented by reference TRBV5-1 and TRBJ2-7, the full variable domain reads KAGVTQTPRYLIKTRGQQVTLSCSPISGHRSVSWYQQTPGQGLQFLFEYFSETQRNKGNFPGRFSGRQFSNSRSEMNVSTLELGDSALYLCASSSSPGRSSEQYFGPGTRLTVT.

The rearrangement joins TRBV27 to TRBJ1-5; D might be TRBD1 (5 bases). Looked up from germline, CDR1 is MNHEY and CDR2 is SMNVEV (reference sequence). The CDR3 sequence is 13 residues long. V was shortened by 4 bases and J by 4 bases, with 8 bases between the two germline ends. CDR3: CASSSKGNQPQHF. In DNA, the CDR3 is TGTGCCAGCAGTTCCAAGGGGAATCAGCCCCAGCATTTT.

The CDR3, as DNA: TGTGCCAGCAGTGAAGCCTCCGGGATAGGGAATCAGCCCCAGCATTTT. It encodes CASSEASGIGNQPQHF. The chain carries TRBV6-1 and TRBJ1-5; D gene unclear. This CDR3 is built from 16 residues. V dropped 0 bases and J dropped 4 bases, with 13 bases sitting between them. The V gene's germline CDR1 is MNHNS and CDR2 SASEGT.

This clone came up once. The V gene is TRBV5-4, the J gene TRBJ1-6; TRBD1 is a possible D gene (5 bases). This CDR3 is built from 15 residues. V shed 7 bases and J shed 7 bases, with 18 bases lying between them. Germline assignment: CDR1 SGHNT and CDR2 YYREEE (reference sequence). The CDR3 sequence is CASGRRGRGNSPLHF. CDR3 coding DNA: TGTGCCAGCGGACGTCGAGGCCGGGGGAATTCACCCCTCCACTTT.

The chain couples TRBV5-4 to TRBJ2-7, with D possibly matching TRBD1 (6 bases). Between the trimmed V and J ends, which lost 0 bases and 0 bases, there was a span of 10 bases. This CDR3 contains 15 residues. Germline V CDR1 and CDR2: SGHNT, YYREEE (reference sequence). This CDR3 reads CASSLDDRSSYEQYF. The CDR3 DNA reads as TGTGCCAGCAGCTTGGACGACAGGAGCTCCTACGAGCAGTACTTC.

The chain carries TRBV5-5 and TRBJ2-1, with 10 positions matching TRBD2. There are 15 residues in the CDR3. The V gene's germline CDR1 is SGHKS and CDR2 YYEKEE (reference sequence). The junction had 7 bases not matched to a gene; V was cut back by 3 bases and J by 7 bases. CDR3 coding DNA: TGTGCCAGCAGCTGGCTAGCGGGAGCCAGGAATGAGCAGTTCTTC. This translates into CASSWLAGARNEQFF.

This clone was detected only once. The chain has TRBV9 and TRBJ1-2; D is undetermined. V was clipped by 4 bases and J by 3 bases, with 22 bases between them. The germline V gene has CDR1 SGDLS and CDR2 YYNGEE. The CDR3 length is 17 residues. The CDR3 bases are TGTGCCAGCAGCTCCAATCGAAACCCCCAAAAGGACTATGGCTACACCTTC. Translating gives CASSSNRNPQKDYGYTF.

The rearrangement joins TRBV28 to TRBJ1-5, with 8 bases identical to TRBD1. With 6 bases clipped from V and 1 base from J, the junction kept 2 bases outside the gene matches. The V gene's germline CDR1 is MDHEN and CDR2 SYDVKM. The CDR3 runs 14 residues. The CDR3 DNA reads as TGTGCCAGCAGGAACAGGGGGAGCAATCAGCCCCAGCATTTT. Translating gives CASRNRGSNQPQHF.

The chain is built from TRBV18 and TRBJ1-2, with TRBD1 as a possible D gene (5 bases). Germline V gene data show CDR1 as KGHSH and CDR2 as LQKENI. This CDR3 region has 15 residues. V lost 2 bases and J 5 bases, leaving 15 bases between the germline ends. As DNA, the CDR3 is TGTGCCAGCTCACCAGAAGCTGGGGCAGAGTATGGCTACACCTTC. Protein sequence: CASSPEAGAEYGYTF.

This clone was recorded only once. This chain joins TRBV24-1 and TRBJ2-2; no clear D gene. Germline values: CDR1 KGHDR, CDR2 SFDVKD. V lost 8 bases and J 5 bases, leaving 5 bases between the germline ends. CDR3 length: 11 residues. CDR3 nucleotides: TGTGCCACCATGGGTACCGGGGAGCTGTTTTTT. Amino acid sequence: CATMGTGELFF.

The chain is built from TRBV7-8 and TRBJ2-3; D not certain. The CDR3 has 14 amino acids. Trimming pared 2 bases from V and 4 bases from J, leaving 10 bases between. Germline-derived CDR1 and CDR2 are SGHVS and FQNEAQ. CDR3 DNA: TGTGCCAGCAGCTTACCTACCTCCCCAGATACGCAGTATTTT. It specifies CASSLPTSPDTQYF.

V and J are TRBV10-1 and TRBJ1-5; D not resolved. The CDR3 length is 12 residues. The V gene's germline CDR1 is WNHNN and CDR2 SYGVQD (reference sequence). V was pared by 7 bases and J by 0 bases, with 4 bases between. The CDR3 sequence: CASIYSNQPQHF. Written as DNA, the CDR3 is TGCGCCAGCATTTATAGCAATCAGCCCCAGCATTTT.

The sample holds one count of this clone. This rearrangement joins TRBV7-6 to TRBJ1-5; 7 positions agree with TRBD1. CDR1 is SGHVS and CDR2 is FNYEAQ in the germline V gene. The CDR3 runs 16 residues. The ends lost 4 bases at V and 0 bases at J; junction bases unmatched: 6. CDR3: CASSSGTVNSNQPQHF. CDR3 DNA sequence: TGTGCCAGCAGCTCGGGGACAGTCAATAGCAATCAGCCCCAGCATTTT.

The CDR3: CASSQTSGRRGTQYF. For the CDR3, the DNA is TGTGCCAGCAGCCAGACTAGCGGTCGGCGAGGGACCCAGTACTTC. This chain connects TRBV6-2 or TRBV6-3 to TRBJ2-5, with TRBD2 identical over 9 bases. Germline CDR1 MNHEY, CDR2 SVGEGT. J was trimmed by 7 bases and V by 6 bases; bases with no gene match: 12. The CDR3 has 15 amino acids.